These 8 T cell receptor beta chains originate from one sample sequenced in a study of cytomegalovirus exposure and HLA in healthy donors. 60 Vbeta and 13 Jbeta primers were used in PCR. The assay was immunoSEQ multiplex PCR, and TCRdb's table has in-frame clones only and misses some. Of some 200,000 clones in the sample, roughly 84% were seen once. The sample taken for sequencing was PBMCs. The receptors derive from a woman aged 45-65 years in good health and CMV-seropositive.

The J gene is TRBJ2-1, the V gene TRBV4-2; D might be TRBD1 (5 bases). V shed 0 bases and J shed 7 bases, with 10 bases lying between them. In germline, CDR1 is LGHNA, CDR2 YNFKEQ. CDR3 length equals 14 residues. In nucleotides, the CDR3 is TGTGCCAGCAGCCAAGATTGGGGCCCAAATGAGCAGTTCTTC. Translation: CASSQDWGPNEQFF.

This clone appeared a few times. DNA of the CDR3: TGTGCCAGCAGCTTAGAGGTGGCGGGGCCCCGGGAGACCCAGTACTTC. Its protein product is CASSLEVAGPRETQYF. This chain connects TRBV7-2 to TRBJ2-5; D might be TRBD2 (6 bases). Looked up from germline, CDR1 is SGHTA and CDR2 is FQGNSA. Trimming stripped 1 base from V and 5 bases from J, with 17 bases between. CDR3 size: 16 residues. Variable domain in full (rest from reference TRBV7-2 and TRBJ2-5): GAGVSQSPSNKVTEKGKDVELRCDPISGHTALYWYRQSLGQGLEFLIYFQGNSAPDKSGLPSDRFSAERTGGSVSTLTIQRTQQEDSAVYLCASSLEVAGPRETQYFGPGTRLLVL.

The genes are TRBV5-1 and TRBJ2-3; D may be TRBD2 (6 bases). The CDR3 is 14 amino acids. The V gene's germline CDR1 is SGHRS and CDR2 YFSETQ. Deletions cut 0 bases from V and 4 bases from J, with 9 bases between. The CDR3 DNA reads TGCGCCAGCAGCTTGGGATGGGGGGCAGATACGCAGTATTTT. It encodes CASSLGWGADTQYF.

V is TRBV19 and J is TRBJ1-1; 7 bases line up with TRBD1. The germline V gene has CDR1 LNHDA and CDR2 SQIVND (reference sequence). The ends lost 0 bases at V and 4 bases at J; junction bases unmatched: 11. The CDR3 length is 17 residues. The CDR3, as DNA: TGTGCCAGTAGTATAGAGGTGGGCAGGGGGTCGGCCACTGAAGCTTTCTTT. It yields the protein CASSIEVGRGSATEAFF.

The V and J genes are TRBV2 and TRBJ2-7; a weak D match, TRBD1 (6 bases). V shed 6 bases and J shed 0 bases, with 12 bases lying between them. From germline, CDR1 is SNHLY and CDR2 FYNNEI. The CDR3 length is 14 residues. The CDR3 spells CASRGTLSSYEQYF. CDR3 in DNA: TGTGCCAGCAGGGGGACATTAAGCTCCTACGAGCAGTACTTC.

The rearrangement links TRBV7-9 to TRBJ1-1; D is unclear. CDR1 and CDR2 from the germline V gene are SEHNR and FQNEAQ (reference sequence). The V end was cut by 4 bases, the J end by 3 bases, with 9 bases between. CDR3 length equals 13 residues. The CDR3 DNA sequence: TGTGCCAGCAGCTCGGCAGGTCACACTGAAGCTTTCTTT. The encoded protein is CASSSAGHTEAFF. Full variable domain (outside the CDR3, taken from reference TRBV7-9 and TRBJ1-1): DTGVSQNPRHKITKRGQNVTFRCDPISEHNRLYWYRQTLGQGPEFLTYFQNEAQLEKSRLLSDRFSAERPKGSFSTLEIQRTEQGDSAMYLCASSSAGHTEAFFGQGTRLTVV.

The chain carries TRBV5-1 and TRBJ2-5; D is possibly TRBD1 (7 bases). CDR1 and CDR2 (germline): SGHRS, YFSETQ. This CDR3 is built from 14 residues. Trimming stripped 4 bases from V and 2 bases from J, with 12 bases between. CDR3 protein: CASSDAGQQETQYF. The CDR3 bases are TGCGCCAGCAGCGACGCGGGACAGCAAGAGACCCAGTACTTC.

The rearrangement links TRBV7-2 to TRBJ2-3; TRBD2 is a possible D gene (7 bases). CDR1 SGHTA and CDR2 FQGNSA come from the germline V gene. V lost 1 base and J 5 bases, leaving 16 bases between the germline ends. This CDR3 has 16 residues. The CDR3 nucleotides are TGTGCCAGCAGCTTAGTAGAGGGGGGGCTGGGAGATACGCAGTATTTT. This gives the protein CASSLVEGGLGDTQYF.